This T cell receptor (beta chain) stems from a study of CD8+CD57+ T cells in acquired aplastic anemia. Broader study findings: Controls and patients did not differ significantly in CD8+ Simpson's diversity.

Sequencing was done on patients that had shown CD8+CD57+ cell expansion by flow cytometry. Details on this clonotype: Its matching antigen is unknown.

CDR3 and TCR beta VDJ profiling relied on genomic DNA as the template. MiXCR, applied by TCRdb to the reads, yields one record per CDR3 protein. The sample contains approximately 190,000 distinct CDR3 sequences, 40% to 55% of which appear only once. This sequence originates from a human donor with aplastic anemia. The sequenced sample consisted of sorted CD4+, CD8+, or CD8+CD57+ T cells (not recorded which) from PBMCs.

CDR3 protein: CAWSPRTAEGGNTIYF. The CDR3 DNA is TGTGCCTGGAGTCCCCGGACCGCCGAAGGTGGAAACACCATATATTTT. This chain joins TRBV25-1 and TRBJ1-3; D not certain. This CDR3 is 16 amino acids long. Germline V CDR1 and CDR2: MGHDK, SYGVNS. V shed 11 bases and J shed 3 bases, with 23 bases lying between them.